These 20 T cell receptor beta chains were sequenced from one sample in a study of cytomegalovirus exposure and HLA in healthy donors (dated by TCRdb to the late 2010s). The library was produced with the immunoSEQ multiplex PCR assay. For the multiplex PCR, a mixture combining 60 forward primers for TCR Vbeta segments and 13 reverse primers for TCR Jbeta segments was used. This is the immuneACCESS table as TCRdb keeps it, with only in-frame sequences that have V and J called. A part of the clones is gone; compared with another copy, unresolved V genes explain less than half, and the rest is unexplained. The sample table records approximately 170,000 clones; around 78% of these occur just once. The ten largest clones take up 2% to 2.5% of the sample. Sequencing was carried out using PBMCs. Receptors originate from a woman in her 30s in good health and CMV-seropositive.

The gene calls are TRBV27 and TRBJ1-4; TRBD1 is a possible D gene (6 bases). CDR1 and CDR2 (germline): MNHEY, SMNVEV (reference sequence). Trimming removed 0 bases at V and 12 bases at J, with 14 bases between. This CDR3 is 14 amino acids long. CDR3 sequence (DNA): TGTGCCAGCAGTTTATCGGCCTTAGGGGGAGAACTGTTTTTT. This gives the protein CASSLSALGGELFF.

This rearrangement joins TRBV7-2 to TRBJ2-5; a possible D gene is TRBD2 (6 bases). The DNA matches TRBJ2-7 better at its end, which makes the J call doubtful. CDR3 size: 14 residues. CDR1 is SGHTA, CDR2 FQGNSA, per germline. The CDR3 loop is CASSLIAVKYEQYF. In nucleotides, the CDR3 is TGTGCCAGCAGCTTAATAGCGGTGAAGTACGAGCAGTACTTC.

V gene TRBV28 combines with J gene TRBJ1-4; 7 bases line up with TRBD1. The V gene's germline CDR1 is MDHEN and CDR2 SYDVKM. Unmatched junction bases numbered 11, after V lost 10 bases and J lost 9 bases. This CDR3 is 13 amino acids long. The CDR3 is CAIWGQQMKKLFF. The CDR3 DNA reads TGTGCCATCTGGGGACAGCAAATGAAAAAACTGTTTTTT.

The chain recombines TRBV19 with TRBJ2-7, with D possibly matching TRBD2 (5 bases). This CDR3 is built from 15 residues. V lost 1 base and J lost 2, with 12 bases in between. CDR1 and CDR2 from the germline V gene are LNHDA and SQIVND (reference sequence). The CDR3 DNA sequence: TGTGCCAGTAGTATAGTTGGAGGCGTTACCTACGAGCAGTACTTC. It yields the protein CASSIVGGVTYEQYF.

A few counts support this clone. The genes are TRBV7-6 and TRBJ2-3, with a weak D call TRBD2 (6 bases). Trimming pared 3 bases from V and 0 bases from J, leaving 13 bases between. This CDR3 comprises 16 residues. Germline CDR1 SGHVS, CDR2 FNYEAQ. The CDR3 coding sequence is TGTGCCAGCAGCTTTCGGGCGGGACCTAGCACAGATACGCAGTATTTT. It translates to CASSFRAGPSTDTQYF.

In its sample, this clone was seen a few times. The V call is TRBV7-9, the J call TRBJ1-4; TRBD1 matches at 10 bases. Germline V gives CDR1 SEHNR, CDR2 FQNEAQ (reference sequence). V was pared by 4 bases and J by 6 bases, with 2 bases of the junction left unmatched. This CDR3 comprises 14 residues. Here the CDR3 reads CASSSTGGDEKLFF. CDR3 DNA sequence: TGTGCCAGCAGCTCGACAGGGGGCGATGAAAAACTGTTTTTT.

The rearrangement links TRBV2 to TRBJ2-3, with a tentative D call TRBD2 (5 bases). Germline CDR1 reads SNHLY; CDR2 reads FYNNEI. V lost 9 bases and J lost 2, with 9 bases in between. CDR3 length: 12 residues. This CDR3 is CASGLVTDTQYF. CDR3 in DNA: TGTGCCAGTGGACTGGTCACAGATACGCAGTATTTT.

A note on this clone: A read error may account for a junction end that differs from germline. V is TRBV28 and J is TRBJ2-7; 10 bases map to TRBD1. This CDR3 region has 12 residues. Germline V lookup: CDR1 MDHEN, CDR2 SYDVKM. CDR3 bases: TGTGCCAGCAGTTTGGGACAGGGGATGAAGTATTTC. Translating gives CASSLGQGMKYF.

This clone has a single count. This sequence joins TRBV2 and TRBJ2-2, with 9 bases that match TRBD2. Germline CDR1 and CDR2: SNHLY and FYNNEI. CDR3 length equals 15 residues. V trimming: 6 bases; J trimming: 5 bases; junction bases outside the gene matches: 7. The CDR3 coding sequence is TGTGCCAGCAGGGTAGGACTAGCGCGTACCGGGGAGCTGTTTTTT. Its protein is CASRVGLARTGELFF.

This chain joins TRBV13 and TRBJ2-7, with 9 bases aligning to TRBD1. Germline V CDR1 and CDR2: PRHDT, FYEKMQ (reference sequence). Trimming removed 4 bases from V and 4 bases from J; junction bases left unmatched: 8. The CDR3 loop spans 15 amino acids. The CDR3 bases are TGTGCCAGCAGCTCCCCGGGACAGGGCATTTACGAGCAGTACTTC. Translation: CASSSPGQGIYEQYF.

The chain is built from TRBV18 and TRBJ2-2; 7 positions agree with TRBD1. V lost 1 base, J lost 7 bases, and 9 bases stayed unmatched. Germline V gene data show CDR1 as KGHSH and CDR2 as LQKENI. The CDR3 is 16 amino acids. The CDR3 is CASSPRIEGAGGELFF. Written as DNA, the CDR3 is TGTGCCAGCTCACCACGTATCGAGGGGGCTGGCGGGGAGCTGTTTTTT.

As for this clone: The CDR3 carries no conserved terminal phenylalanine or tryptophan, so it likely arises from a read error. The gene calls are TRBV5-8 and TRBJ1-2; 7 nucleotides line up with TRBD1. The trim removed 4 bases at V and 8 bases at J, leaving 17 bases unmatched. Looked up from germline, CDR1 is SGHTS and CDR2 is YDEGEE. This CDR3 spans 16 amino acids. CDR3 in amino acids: CASSQTLRQGSRGYTL. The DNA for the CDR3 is TGTGCCAGCAGCCAGACGCTCCGACAGGGTTCTCGAGGCTACACCCTC.

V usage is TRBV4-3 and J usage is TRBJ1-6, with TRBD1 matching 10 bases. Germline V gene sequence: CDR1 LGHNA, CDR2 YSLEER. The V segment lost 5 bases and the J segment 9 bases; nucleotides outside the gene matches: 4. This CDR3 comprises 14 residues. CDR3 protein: CASSTGTGVSPLHF. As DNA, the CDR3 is TGCGCCAGCAGCACCGGGACAGGGGTTTCACCCCTCCACTTT.

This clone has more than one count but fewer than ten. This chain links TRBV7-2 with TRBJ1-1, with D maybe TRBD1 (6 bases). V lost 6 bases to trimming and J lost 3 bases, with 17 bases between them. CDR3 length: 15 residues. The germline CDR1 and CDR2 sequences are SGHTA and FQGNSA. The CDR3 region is CASSSGRGWDTEAFF. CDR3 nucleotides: TGTGCCAGCAGTTCAGGCAGGGGCTGGGACACTGAAGCTTTCTTT.

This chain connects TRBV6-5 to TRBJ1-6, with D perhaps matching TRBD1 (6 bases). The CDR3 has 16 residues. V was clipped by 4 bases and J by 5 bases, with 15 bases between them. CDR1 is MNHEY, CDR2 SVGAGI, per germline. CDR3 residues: CASSWNRDINNSPLHF. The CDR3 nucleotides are TGTGCCAGCAGTTGGAACAGGGACATAAATAATTCACCCCTCCACTTT.

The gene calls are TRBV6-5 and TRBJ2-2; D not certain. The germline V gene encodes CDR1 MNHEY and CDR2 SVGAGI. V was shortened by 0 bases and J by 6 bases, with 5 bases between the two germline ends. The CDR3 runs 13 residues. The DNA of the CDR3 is TGTGCCAGCAGTTACTCGAGTCCCGGGGAGCTGTTTTTT. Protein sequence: CASSYSSPGELFF.

In nucleotides, the CDR3 is TGTGCCAGCAGTGAAGCGGGAAATGAGCAGTTCTTC. Amino acids: CASSEAGNEQFF. This chain connects TRBV27 to TRBJ2-1; 7 bases agree with TRBD2. Germline CDR1 is MNHEY and CDR2 is SMNVEV (reference sequence). V dropped 5 bases and J dropped 7; count of bases not matched to a gene: 2. This CDR3 contains 12 residues.

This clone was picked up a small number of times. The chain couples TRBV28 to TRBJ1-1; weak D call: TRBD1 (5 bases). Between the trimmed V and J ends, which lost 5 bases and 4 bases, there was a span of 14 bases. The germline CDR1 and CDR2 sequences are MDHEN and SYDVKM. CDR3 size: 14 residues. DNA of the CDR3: TGTGCCAGCAGTACCCAGGGAAGGTCCACTGAAGCTTTCTTT. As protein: CASSTQGRSTEAFF.

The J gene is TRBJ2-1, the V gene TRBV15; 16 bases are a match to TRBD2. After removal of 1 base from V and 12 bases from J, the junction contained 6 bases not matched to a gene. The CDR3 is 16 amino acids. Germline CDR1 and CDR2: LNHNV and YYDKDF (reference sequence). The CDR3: CATSRGGTSGGARQFF. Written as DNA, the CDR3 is TGTGCCACCAGCAGAGGCGGGACTAGCGGGGGGGCCCGGCAGTTCTTC.

CDR3 residues: CATSREARRNSPLHF. CDR3 bases: TGTGCCACCAGCAGGGAGGCTAGGCGTAATTCACCCCTCCACTTT. The chain links TRBV15 to TRBJ1-6; D unclear. CDR1 LNHNV and CDR2 YYDKDF come from the germline V gene (reference sequence). The ends were cut back, 3 bases at V and 6 bases at J, with 12 bases in the middle. There are 15 residues in the CDR3.